This T cell receptor beta chain comes out of a study of post-analysis software for immune sequencing data. Findings of the study overall: With TRBV5-6, TRBV5-1 and TRBV20-1 included, about five TRBV segments were more frequent in patients than in controls.

Incorporated into the TCR beta cDNA libraries were unique molecular identifiers, which served to reduce PCR and sequencing biases. One entry per CDR3 protein, called by TCRdb with MiXCR from the PCR reads. The table has 160,000 or so distinct CDR3 sequences, around 34% seen once. This clonotype was seen a few times. Its antigen is as yet unknown. With V trimmed by 3 bases and J by 6 bases, 10 bases remained unmatched. CDR1 KGHDR and CDR2 SFDVKD come from the germline V gene. The CDR3 is 16 amino acids. V and J are TRBV24-1 and TRBJ2-1; TRBD2 matches at 7 bases. The material sequenced was blood, taken after autologous hematopoietic stem cell transplantation. The sequence came from a girl aged 10 to 17 with multiple sclerosis. In nucleotides, the CDR3 is TGTGCCACCAGTGATCTAACCGGGACTACAGGCAATGAGCAGTTCTTC. Its translation is CATSDLTGTTGNEQFF.